This T cell receptor beta chain emerged from a study of control samples from healthy donors and cancer patients. This clone was observed a single time. The CDR3 totals 15 residues. Germline lookup yields CDR1 LNHNV and CDR2 YYDKDF (reference sequence). The V segment lost 0 bases and the J segment 2 bases; nucleotides outside the gene matches: 0. Here immunoSEQ multiplex PCR was the method, and the copy in TCRdb shows in-frame clones only, minus some. The sample lists 99,000 or so clones, 83% occurring once. The sequenced material came from blood. The rearrangement joins TRBV15 to TRBJ2-1; 8 bases are a match to TRBD1. The sequence derives from a woman aged 45-65 years in good health. The CDR3 DNA is TGTGCCACCAGCAGAGAGGGACAGGCCTACAATGAGCAGTTCTTC. It encodes CATSREGQAYNEQFF.